The clone carrying this T cell receptor (beta chain) turned up a few times. The protocol was immunoSEQ multiplex PCR, while the TCRdb copy is restricted to in-frame clones and leaves out a portion. This table holds about 79,000 clones, just over 90% found once. This entry is derived from a study of T cell changes during pregnancy in multiple sclerosis. This CDR3 has 11 residues. From germline, CDR1 is LGHNA and CDR2 YSLEER. Trimming took 5 bases from V and 8 from J; bases not matched to a gene: 0. The source was peripheral blood, collected in the second trimester of pregnancy. The J gene is TRBJ1-1, the V gene TRBV4-3, with 9 bases fitting TRBD1. The TCR originated in a female donor in good health, enrolled as a control in a pregnancy study. In DNA, the CDR3 is TGCGCCAGCAGCGGACAGGGGGAAGCTTTCTTT. Protein sequence: CASSGQGEAFF.